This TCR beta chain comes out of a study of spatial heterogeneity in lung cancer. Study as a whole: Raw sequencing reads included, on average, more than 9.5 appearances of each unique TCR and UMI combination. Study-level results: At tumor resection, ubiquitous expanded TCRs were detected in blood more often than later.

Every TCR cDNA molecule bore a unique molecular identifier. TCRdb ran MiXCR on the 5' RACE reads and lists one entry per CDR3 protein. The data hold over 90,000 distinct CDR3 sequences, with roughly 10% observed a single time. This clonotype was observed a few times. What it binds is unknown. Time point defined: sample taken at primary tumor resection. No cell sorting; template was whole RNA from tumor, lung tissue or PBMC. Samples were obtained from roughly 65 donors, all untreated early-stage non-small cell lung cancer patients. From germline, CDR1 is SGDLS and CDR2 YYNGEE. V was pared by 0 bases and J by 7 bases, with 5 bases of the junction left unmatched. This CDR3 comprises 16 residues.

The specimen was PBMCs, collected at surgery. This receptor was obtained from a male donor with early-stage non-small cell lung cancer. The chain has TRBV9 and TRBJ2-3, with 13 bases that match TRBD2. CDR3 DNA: TGTGCCAGCAGCGTAGCGGGACTAGCGGGGATGAATACGCAGTATTTT. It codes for CASSVAGLAGMNTQYF.